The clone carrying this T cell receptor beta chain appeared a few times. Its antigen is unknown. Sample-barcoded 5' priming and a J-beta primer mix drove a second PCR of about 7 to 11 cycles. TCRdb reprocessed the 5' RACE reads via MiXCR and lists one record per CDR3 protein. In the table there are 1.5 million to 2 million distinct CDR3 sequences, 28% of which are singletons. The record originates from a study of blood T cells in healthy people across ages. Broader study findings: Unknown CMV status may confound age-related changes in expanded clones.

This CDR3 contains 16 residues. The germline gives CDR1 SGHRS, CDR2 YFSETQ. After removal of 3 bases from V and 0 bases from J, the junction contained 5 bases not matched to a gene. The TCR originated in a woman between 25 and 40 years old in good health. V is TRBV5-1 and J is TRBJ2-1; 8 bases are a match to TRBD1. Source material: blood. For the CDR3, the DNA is TGCGCCAGCAGCTATTGGACAGGGAGCTCCTACAATGAGCAGTTCTTC. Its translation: CASSYWTGSSYNEQFF.